This is a list of T cell receptor beta chains from one sample in a study of radiation and T cells in renal cell carcinoma. Some clones are missing from TCRdb's copy, which holds only in-frame ones; the method was immunoSEQ multiplex PCR. Seen here are approximately 150,000 clones, roughly 90% observed once, and the top ten hold under 20%. The sample here was blood, taken from a patient whose treatment included radiotherapy and nephrectomy. These TCRs come from a woman aged 45-59 years with renal cell carcinoma. Both conserved end residues are trimmed from each CDR3. The size entry is marked missing in some rows and otherwise reads once, few, many or a size class.

TRBJ1-1 TRBV4-2 few ASSQDFRSEAF
TRBJ1-6 TRBV6-6 NA ASRGTGDSPLH
TRBJ1-2 TRBV6-5 NA ASSYSYRDDDGYT
TRBJ1-2 TRBV28 NA ASSSLGRAYGYT
TRBJ2-7 TRBV21-1 once ASSKTSERKVHEQY
TRBJ2-6 TRBV19 NA ASSAVPDSGANVLT
TRBJ2-2 TRBV6-5 NA ASNQGATGELF
TRBJ1-5 TRBV7-9 NA ASSLGTGIEQPQH
TRBJ2-1 TRBV2 NA ASSVANEQF
TRBJ2-3 TRBV6-1 NA ASSEVGGSTDTQY
TRBJ1-1 TRBV7-2 NA ASSHLFGQGPYEAF
TRBJ2-2 TRBV7-2 NA ASSLADSGNTGELF
TRBJ1-1 TRBV2 few ASSSLPRSEAF
TRBJ2-3 TRBV12-5 few ASGAGLAGTDTQY
TRBJ2-7 TRBV28 NA ASSFSGRAHEQY
TRBJ2-1 TRBV4-2 NA ASSQGTEAYNEQF
TRBJ2-3 TRBV7-2 NA ASSRNGLDTQY
TRBJ2-7 TRBV19 NA ASSMGGVASPDYEQY
TRBJ2-5 TRBV5-8 NA ASRTRGLETQY
TRBJ1-4 TRBV5-5 NA ASSLIPGQTEKLF
TRBJ1-3 TRBV9 NA ASSPDMSSGNTIY
TRBJ2-7 TRBV19 NA ASSMSGTGISYEQY
TRBJ2-3 TRBV5-6 NA ASSFPGLAGTDTQY
TRBJ1-5 TRBV6-1 few ASNDRQPQH
TRBJ1-3 TRBV6-1 NA ASSEKGQAFSGNTIY
TRBJ2-7 TRBV5-4 NA ASSPSRGGVYEQY
TRBJ2-3 TRBV6-4 NA ASASEGWDTQY
TRBJ1-4 TRBV7-8 NA ASSLEGRGPDNEKLF
TRBJ1-4 TRBV7-2 NA ASSAEVGSTNEKLF
TRBJ1-1 TRBV7-9 few ASSLLSDTEAF
TRBJ2-7 TRBV7-8 NA ASIFTGQGSGEQY
TRBJ2-2 TRBV19 NA ASGVTGELF
TRBJ2-2 TRBV10-1 few ASMSDRGIGELF
TRBJ2-7 TRBV7-9 NA ASSSNLDSSYEQY
TRBJ2-7 TRBV5-4 NA ASSQDRGYEQY
TRBJ1-2 TRBV5-4 NA ASSLGARGADYGYT
TRBJ2-5 TRBV7-2 once ASSLSQIQETQY
TRBJ1-1 TRBV19 NA ASSEQGGRLEEAF
TRBJ2-7 TRBV27 NA ASSLGPAYEQY
TRBJ2-3 TRBV2 NA ASSMTITDTQY